Listed below are T cell receptor beta chains from one sample, sequenced in a study of cytomegalovirus exposure and HLA in healthy donors. The repertoire was sequenced with immunoSEQ multiplex PCR; TCRdb's copy has only in-frame clones and lacks some. The table includes under 300,000 clones, about 83% detected once. Sequenced input: PBMCs. These receptors all stem from a woman in her thirties or forties in good health and CMV-seropositive. The CDR3 runs from the conserved cysteine through the conserved F or W. Each record gives: V gene, clone size, D gene, J gene, CDR3 protein, CDR3 DNA. The D gene is left open where the match is weak. Only some rows state a clone size, as once, few, many or a class for expanded clones.

TRBV28	.	.	TRBJ2-7	CASSSDSYEQYF	TGTGCCAGCAGTTCGGACAGCTACGAGCAGTACTTC
TRBV15	.	.	TRBJ1-3	CATSKTQPGNTIYF	TGTGCCACCAGCAAGACTCAACCTGGAAACACCATATATTTT
TRBV7-2	.	TRBD2	TRBJ2-3	CASSLSSGSTDTQYF	TGTGCCAGCAGCTTGTCTAGCGGGAGTACAGATACGCAGTATTTT
TRBV19	once	.	TRBJ2-7	CASSIESGRIYEQYF	TGTGCCAGTAGTATAGAGAGCGGAAGGATCTACGAGCAGTACTTC
TRBV28	few	TRBD1	TRBJ2-7	CASSLRGLTRVEQYF	TGTGCCAGCAGTTTAAGGGGGCTAACGAGAGTCGAGCAGTACTTC
TRBV5-6	.	.	TRBJ2-1	CASHWASVNEQFF	TGTGCCAGCCACTGGGCTAGCGTTAATGAGCAGTTCTTC
TRBV19	.	.	TRBJ2-5	CASSATGAGTQYF	TGTGCCAGTAGTGCGACAGGAGCAGGGACCCAGTACTTC
TRBV29-1	few	TRBD1	TRBJ1-2	CSARQGSDYGYTF	TGCAGCGCAAGACAGGGCAGTGACTATGGCTACACCTTC
TRBV9	.	.	TRBJ2-1	CASSVESGYNEQFF	TGTGCCAGCAGCGTAGAGAGCGGTTACAATGAGCAGTTCTTC
TRBV6-5	.	.	TRBJ2-5	CASSHRETQYF	TGTGCCAGCAGTCACAGGGAGACCCAGTACTTC